The following is a TCR beta chain sequence with its context. These data are taken from a study of blood T cell repertoires in COVID-19. Turning to the study itself: In each case, the material was cDNA or gDNA derived from T cells, B-cell-depleted T cells, or PBMCs.

As handled by the study authors: Cell counts per sample came from amplifying reference gene primers. Assay used: immunoSEQ multiplex PCR; TCRdb lists only in-frame clones, some missing. The DNA gave D and trimming, while V, J and clone size come from that table. The table has approximately 170,000 clones, roughly 80% seen once. The CDR3 is made up of 13 amino acids. Trimming left V 0 bases short and J 4 bases short, with 4 bases between. Participant reports of clinical history set cohort assignment. The chain employs TRBV12-3 or TRBV12-4 and TRBJ1-5, with D uncertain. Sample: PBMCs or T cells enriched from blood (not recorded which). The sequence came from a woman aged 30 to 39 who had recovered from COVID-19. This CDR3 is CASSLAQNQPQHF. CDR3 nucleotides: TGTGCCAGCAGTTTAGCACAGAATCAGCCCCAGCATTTT.